This T cell receptor beta chain was sequenced for a study of blood T cell repertoires in COVID-19. Background on the study: Sites across the United States, Italy and Spain contributed samples from acute and convalescent COVID-19.

V was clipped by 3 bases and J by 7 bases; unmatched bases: 8. The germline gives CDR1 SGDLS, CDR2 YYNGEE. This CDR3 has 15 amino acids. In the authors' methods: Using reference gene primer amplification, nucleated cell counts were estimated. Using immunoSEQ multiplex PCR, the repertoire was profiled, and TCRdb retains in-frame clones only, with some absent. V, J and clone size are taken as reported in that table, and D and trimming were inferred from the DNA itself. Of around 160,000 clones listed, around 82% are singletons. Sequencing was done on a sample of peripheral blood. The receptor was derived from a man between 60 and 70 years old with active or convalescent COVID-19. The genes are TRBV9 and TRBJ2-1; 9 bases agree with TRBD1. CDR3 coding DNA: TGTGCCAGCAGCGCAGACAGGGGGGCTATTAATGAGCAGTTCTTC. Amino acid sequence: CASSADRGAINEQFF.